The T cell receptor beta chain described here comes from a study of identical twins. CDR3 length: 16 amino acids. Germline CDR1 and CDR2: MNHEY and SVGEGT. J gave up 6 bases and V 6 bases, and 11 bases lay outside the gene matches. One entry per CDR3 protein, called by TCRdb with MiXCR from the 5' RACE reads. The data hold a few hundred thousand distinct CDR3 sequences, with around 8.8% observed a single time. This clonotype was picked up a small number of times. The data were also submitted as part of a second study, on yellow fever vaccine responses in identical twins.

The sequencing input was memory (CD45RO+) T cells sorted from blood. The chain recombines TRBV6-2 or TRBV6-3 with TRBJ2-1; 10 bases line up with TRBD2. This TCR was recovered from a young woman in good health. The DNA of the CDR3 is TGTGCCAGCAGCAGGGTACTAGCGGGGCCCATCAATGAGCAGTTCTTC. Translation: CASSRVLAGPINEQFF.